This TCR beta chain was identified during a study of blood T cell repertoires in COVID-19. Profiling relied on immunoSEQ multiplex PCR, and the TCRdb table lists in-frame clones only, not all of them. Of 140,000 or so clones in the sample, roughly 85% were seen once. The trim removed 6 bases at V and 5 bases at J, leaving 6 bases unmatched. CDR3 length: 13 amino acids. CDR1 and CDR2 (germline): MDHEN, SYDVKM. The rearrangement joins TRBV28 to TRBJ1-1; 7 bases match TRBD1. The receptor was derived from a human donor with acute or convalescent COVID-19. The donor label of this sample is uncertain. Material: peripheral blood. The CDR3 sequence: CASRGGSWTEAFF. DNA for the CDR3: TGTGCCAGCAGAGGGGGCTCCTGGACTGAAGCTTTCTTT.